This TCR beta chain appears in the sequencing data of a study of early T cells in non-severe SARS-CoV-2 infection. This clonotype was recorded many times. TCRdb re-analysed the 5' RACE reads in MiXCR, keeping a single row per CDR3 protein. The sample comprises more than 60,000 distinct CDR3 sequences, less than 5.5% of which are singletons, and around 5% rests with the top ten. Material for sequencing was whole blood. The clonotype originates from an adult who was a healthcare worker with PCR-confirmed SARS-CoV-2 infection or an uninfected control (not recorded which).

The CDR3 is CASSSRQGEAFF. CDR3 DNA: TGTGCCAGCAGCTCACGACAAGGCGAAGCTTTCTTT. The chain uses TRBV11-3 and TRBJ1-1; D ambiguous. The CDR3 has 12 residues. V shed 4 bases and J shed 8 bases, with 11 bases lying between them. The germline V gene encodes CDR1 SGHNT and CDR2 YENEEA.